The clone carrying this T cell receptor (beta chain) was seen only once. Its antigen is unidentified. Use of 60 Vbeta and 13 Jbeta primers characterized the PCR. Profiled with immunoSEQ multiplex PCR; TCRdb holds only in-frame clones, not every one. The sample lists over 130,000 clones; approximately 80% were seen once. V lost 2 bases and J lost 4, with 20 bases in between. Germline lookup yields CDR1 MDHEN and CDR2 SYDVKM. The CDR3 loop spans 17 amino acids. This entry belongs to a study of cytomegalovirus exposure and HLA in healthy donors. The study, taken as a whole, reports: In a later analysis, V- and J-gene trimming of beta chains associated with a DCLRE1C missense variant, replicated independently. The only immune exposure information that was available was CMV serostatus. Cytomegalovirus-associated TCR beta chains were listed, numbering around 150.

The sample taken for sequencing was PBMCs. The TCR comes from a man aged 45-60 years in good health and CMV-seronegative. This chain uses TRBV28 with TRBJ1-2; the D is unclear. CDR3 nucleotides: TGTGCCAGCAGTTTACCTCTAACACGGGGATCGGGCTATGGCTACACCTTC. As protein: CASSLPLTRGSGYGYTF.